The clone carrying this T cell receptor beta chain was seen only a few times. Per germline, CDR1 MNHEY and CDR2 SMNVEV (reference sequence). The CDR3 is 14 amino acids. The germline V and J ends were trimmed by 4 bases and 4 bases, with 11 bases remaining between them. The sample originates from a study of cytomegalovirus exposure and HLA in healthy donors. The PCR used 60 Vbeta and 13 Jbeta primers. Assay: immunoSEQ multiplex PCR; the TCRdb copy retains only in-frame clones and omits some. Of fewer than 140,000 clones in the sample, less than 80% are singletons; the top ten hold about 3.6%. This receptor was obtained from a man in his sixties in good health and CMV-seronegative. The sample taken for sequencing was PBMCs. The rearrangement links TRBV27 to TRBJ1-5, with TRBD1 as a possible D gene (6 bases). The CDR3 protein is CASSSTGPNQPQHF. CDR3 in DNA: TGTGCCAGCAGTTCCACAGGGCCTAATCAGCCCCAGCATTTT.